The next 26 T cell receptor beta chains were all read from a single sample in a study of response to subunit inactivated influenza vaccine. In TCRdb, the RT-PCR reads were re-called with MiXCR into one record per CDR3 protein. In the table there are 500,000 to 600,000 distinct CDR3 sequences, roughly 15% of which are singletons. The sequenced sample was PBMCs from blood, obtained 11 to 12 days after vaccination. The receptors were sampled from a man aged 45 to 65 who received an inactivated influenza vaccine.

The chain is built from TRBV7-9 and TRBJ2-5, with D unresolved. CDR1 SEHNR and CDR2 FQNEAQ come from the germline V gene (reference sequence). The CDR3 has 12 amino acids. Between the trimmed V and J ends, which lost 6 bases and 2 bases, there was a span of 7 bases. DNA of the CDR3: TGTGCCAGCAGGGCAAGTCAAGAGACCCAGTACTTC. It is translated as CASRASQETQYF.

The genes are TRBV2 and TRBJ2-2; TRBD2 aligns across 8 bases. V trimming: 6 bases; J trimming: 1 base; junction bases outside the gene matches: 1. The germline V gene encodes CDR1 SNHLY and CDR2 FYNNEI. This CDR3 has 14 amino acids. The CDR3 sequence: CASSSGRNTGELFF. The CDR3 DNA follows: TGTGCCAGCAGCAGCGGGAGGAACACCGGGGAGCTGTTTTTT. Combining the CDR3 with reference TRBV2 and TRBJ2-2 gives the whole variable domain EPEVTQTPSHQVTQMGQEVILRCVPISNHLYFYWYRQILGQKVEFLVSFYNNEISEKSEIFDDQFSVERPDGSNFTLKIRSTKLEDSAMYFCASSSGRNTGELFFGEGSRLTVL.

This clonotype was seen only a few times. The V and J genes are TRBV11-2 and TRBJ2-1; 8 nucleotides align to TRBD2. Germline values: CDR1 SGHAT, CDR2 FQNNGV. The CDR3 loop spans 14 amino acids. V lost 3 bases and J lost 6; bases outside the gene matches: 4. CDR3 coding DNA: TGTGCCAGCAGCTTGGGGACTAGGCCCAATGAGCAGTTCTTC. Amino acids: CASSLGTRPNEQFF.

This clonotype was counted between two and nine times. J is TRBJ2-1 and V is TRBV20-1; D perhaps matches TRBD2 (7 bases). V shed 1 base and J shed 7 bases, with 14 bases lying between them. The length of the CDR3 is 14 residues. Germline V lookup: CDR1 DFQATT, CDR2 SNEGSKA (reference sequence). The CDR3 loop is CSARVNGGPNEQFF. The CDR3 DNA reads as TGCAGTGCTAGAGTCAACGGGGGGCCGAATGAGCAGTTCTTC.

V and J are TRBV23-1 and TRBJ1-2; no clear D gene. TRBV23-1 is recorded as an ORF, its role being uncertain. This CDR3 region has 15 residues. V was clipped by 6 bases and J by 5 bases, with 19 bases between them. CDR3 residues: CASSQDHPRSYGYTF. CDR3 DNA: TGCGCCAGCAGCCAGGACCATCCAAGGAGTTATGGCTACACCTTC.

This chain links TRBV6-2 or TRBV6-3 with TRBJ1-1, with D uncertain. This CDR3 is built from 12 residues. In germline, CDR1 is MNHEY, CDR2 SVGEGT. With 6 bases removed from V and 3 bases from J, the gap between germline ends came to 8 bases. CDR3 loop: CASSADHTEAFF. The CDR3 DNA reads as TGTGCCAGCAGCGCAGATCACACTGAAGCTTTCTTT.

This clonotype appeared a few times. The CDR3 is CASSHTQRLEETQYF. The CDR3 DNA reads TGCGCCAGCAGCCATACTCAGCGGCTTGAAGAGACCCAGTACTTC. The chain uses TRBV4-1 and TRBJ2-5; D may be TRBD2 (5 bases). V lost 3 bases and J 3 bases, leaving 14 bases between the germline ends. The length of the CDR3 is 15 residues. Germline loops: CDR1 MGHRA, CDR2 YSYEKL.

This clonotype was observed a few times. This sequence joins TRBV29-1 and TRBJ2-2; D is unresolved. There are 14 residues in the CDR3. V was shortened by 2 bases and J by 1 base, with 8 bases between the two germline ends. CDR1 and CDR2 from the germline V gene are SQVTM and ANQGSEA. CDR3 sequence reads: CSVEKVGNTGELFF. CDR3 in DNA: TGCAGCGTTGAAAAAGTAGGGAACACCGGGGAGCTGTTTTTT.

The chain uses TRBV30 and TRBJ2-1, with 7 bases fitting TRBD2. The length of the CDR3 is 13 residues. V trimming: 3 bases; J trimming: 4 bases; junction bases outside the gene matches: 3. Germline assignment: CDR1 GTSNPN and CDR2 SVGIG (reference sequence). The CDR3 region is CAWRKRDYNEQFF. CDR3 coding DNA: TGTGCCTGGAGAAAGCGGGATTACAATGAGCAGTTCTTC.

This clonotype was counted a few times. The chain is built from TRBV20-1 and TRBJ1-2; D remains ambiguous. Germline V gives CDR1 DFQATT, CDR2 SNEGSKA (reference sequence). This CDR3 region has 19 residues. Trimming removed 6 bases from V and 4 bases from J, with 33 bases in between. The CDR3 bases are TGCAGTGCCCGAGAACGCCCAGGCCGAGTTATAAGCGCCCGCTATGGCTACACCTTC. Translation gives CSARERPGRVISARYGYTF.

The table lists this clonotype with a few counts. The gene calls are TRBV7-2 and TRBJ1-6; D may be TRBD1 (5 bases). V was shortened by 2 bases and J by 7 bases, with 12 bases between the two germline ends. Germline-derived CDR1 and CDR2 are SGHTA and FQGNSA. This CDR3 is built from 15 residues. The CDR3 sequence is CASSLTGRGNSPLHF. The DNA for the CDR3 is TGTGCCAGCAGCTTAACCGGACGGGGGAATTCACCCCTCCACTTT.

The CDR3 DNA reads TGTGCCAGCAGCCACTTAGCGGGGCGCGAGCAGTACTTC. This encodes CASSHLAGREQYF. The rearrangement uses TRBV3-1 and TRBJ2-7; 8 bases are a match to TRBD2. This CDR3 is 13 amino acids long. Per the germline V gene, CDR1 is LGHDT and CDR2 is YNNKEL (reference sequence). V shed 3 bases and J 6 bases; nucleotides not matched to a gene: 4.

The CDR3 sequence: CASSLFPSGGLVNNTDTQYF. The DNA for the CDR3 is TGTGCCAGCAGTCTATTCCCCAGCGGGGGCCTCGTTAACAACACAGATACGCAGTATTTT. The V and J genes are TRBV21-1 and TRBJ2-3; TRBD1 was called by the table and not checked on the DNA. TRBV21-1 is deemed a pseudogene. This CDR3 has 20 amino acids.

This clonotype was found a few times. For the CDR3, the DNA is TGCAGCGGCCTGACTAGTTCTGATGAGCAGTTCTTC. It codes for CSGLTSSDEQFF. J is TRBJ2-1 and V is TRBV29-1, with D possibly matching TRBD2 (6 bases). CDR3 length: 12 amino acids. Germline values: CDR1 SQVTM, CDR2 ANQGSEA. Trimming pared 7 bases from V and 8 bases from J, leaving 15 bases between.

Comments on this clonotype: A much larger clone is a single base away; this may be a read error. The V and J genes are TRBV20-1 and TRBJ2-1; D not resolved. Looked up from germline, CDR1 is DFQATT and CDR2 is SNEGSKA (reference sequence). The CDR3 runs 11 residues. CDR3 in amino acids: CSGRGDNEQFF. CDR3 DNA sequence: TGCAGTGGTAGAGGTGACAATGAGCAGTTCTTC.

This clonotype was counted only a few times. CDR3 sequence reads: CASSGLARAPADTQYF. In DNA, the CDR3 is TGTGCCAGCAGTGGCTTGGCGCGGGCTCCGGCAGATACGCAGTATTTT. V is TRBV9 and J is TRBJ2-3; TRBD2 is a possible D gene (5 bases). Trimming stripped 5 bases from V and 4 bases from J, with 20 bases between. The germline V gene has CDR1 SGDLS and CDR2 YYNGEE. The CDR3 has 16 amino acids.

This clonotype was counted ten times or more. The J gene is TRBJ2-2, the V gene TRBV5-1; TRBD1 aligns across 7 bases. From germline, CDR1 is SGHRS and CDR2 YFSETQ. V lost 3 bases to trimming and J lost 4 bases; unmatched junction nucleotides: 3. The CDR3 is made up of 14 amino acids. CDR3 protein: CASSYGTVTGELFF. For the CDR3, the DNA is TGCGCCAGCAGCTACGGGACAGTCACCGGGGAGCTGTTTTTT.

The chain carries TRBV18 and TRBJ2-3, with TRBD2 matching 11 bases. J gave up 1 base and V 5 bases, and 8 bases lay outside the gene matches. Germline values: CDR1 KGHSH, CDR2 LQKENI. This CDR3 region has 17 residues. The DNA of the CDR3 is TGTGCCAGCTCAACTTCACAGGGACTAGCGGGCACAGATACGCAGTATTTT. The encoded protein is CASSTSQGLAGTDTQYF.

This clonotype was picked up a small number of times. The J gene is TRBJ1-1, the V gene TRBV5-1, with 7 positions matching TRBD1. The junction had 9 bases not matched to a gene; V was cut back by 4 bases and J by 3 bases. This CDR3 comprises 15 residues. CDR1 is SGHRS, CDR2 YFSETQ, per germline. The CDR3 reads CASSDRTGPDTEAFF. The CDR3 region has the DNA TGCGCCAGCAGCGACAGGACAGGCCCGGACACTGAAGCTTTCTTT.

This chain connects TRBV28 to TRBJ2-5, with 9 bases lining up with TRBD2. The V and J ends lost 8 bases and 1 base, in that order; junction bases with no gene match: 5. The CDR3 extends over 14 amino acids. Germline CDR1 reads MDHEN; CDR2 reads SYDVKM. This CDR3 is CASWGLASQETQYF. Written as DNA, the CDR3 is TGTGCCAGCTGGGGACTAGCAAGCCAAGAGACCCAGTACTTC.

The sample holds a few counts of this clonotype. V and J are TRBV18 and TRBJ1-6; TRBD1 matches 9 bases. Germline V gene lookup returns CDR1 KGHSH and CDR2 LQKENI. V was pared by 3 bases and J by 14 bases, with 8 bases of the junction left unmatched. The CDR3 length is 14 residues. In DNA form, the CDR3 reads TGTGCCAGCTCACCTCAACAGGGGGCGTCGGCCCTCCACTTT. It encodes CASSPQQGASALHF.

This clonotype was counted many times. The genes are TRBV6-1 and TRBJ1-1, with TRBD1 matching 9 bases. Germline values: CDR1 MNHNS, CDR2 SASEGT. V shed 6 bases and J 3 bases; nucleotides not matched to a gene: 5. The CDR3 sequence is 14 residues long. Here the CDR3 DNA reads TGTGCCAGCAGCCTTGGGACAGGGTACACTGAAGCTTTCTTT. Translating gives CASSLGTGYTEAFF.

This clonotype was seen more than once but under ten times. This rearrangement joins TRBV28 to TRBJ2-2; 7 bases agree with TRBD2. Trimming cost V 8 bases and J 6 bases; bases outside gene matches: 6. This CDR3 is built from 13 residues. CDR1 MDHEN and CDR2 SYDVKM come from the germline V gene. The CDR3 coding sequence is TGTGCCAGCGGGGGGGTCTTGGCCGGGGAGCTGTTTTTT. The encoded protein is CASGGVLAGELFF.

This clonotype was recorded a few times. The rearrangement joins TRBV9 to TRBJ1-2; 7 nucleotides line up with TRBD1. CDR1 and CDR2 (germline): SGDLS, YYNGEE. The CDR3 has 16 amino acids. With V trimmed by 1 base and J by 4 bases, 10 bases remained unmatched. The CDR3 spells CASSVKDRDRTYGYTF. The DNA for the CDR3 is TGTGCCAGCAGCGTAAAAGACCGGGACAGAACCTATGGCTACACCTTC. The full variable domain, rest sourced from reference TRBV9 and TRBJ1-2, is DSGVTQTPKHLITATGQRVTLRCSPRSGDLSVYWYQQSLDQGLQFLIQYYNGEERAKGNILERFSAQQFPDLHSELNLSSLELGDSALYFCASSVKDRDRTYGYTFGSGTRLTVV.

The chain recombines TRBV5-1 with TRBJ2-7, with 9 bases aligning to TRBD1. Looked up from germline, CDR1 is SGHRS and CDR2 is YFSETQ. The CDR3 is made up of 14 amino acids. V trimming: 5 bases; J trimming: 4 bases; junction bases outside the gene matches: 7. This chain's CDR3 is CASSLQGAEYEQYF. CDR3 sequence (DNA): TGCGCCAGCAGTTTACAGGGGGCGGAATACGAGCAGTACTTC. Full variable domain (outside the CDR3, taken from reference TRBV5-1 and TRBJ2-7): KAGVTQTPRYLIKTRGQQVTLSCSPISGHRSVSWYQQTPGQGLQFLFEYFSETQRNKGNFPGRFSGRQFSNSRSEMNVSTLELGDSALYLCASSLQGAEYEQYFGPGTRLTVT.

In its sample, this clonotype was seen a few times. The rearrangement uses TRBV5-1 and TRBJ2-1; maybe TRBD2 (6 bases). This CDR3 is 16 amino acids long. The V gene lost 6 bases and the J gene lost 2 bases, with 18 bases spanning the gap. In germline, CDR1 is SGHRS, CDR2 YFSETQ. The CDR3 DNA sequence: TGCGCCAGCACCCTGGGAGGAGGGTGGCCCTACAATGAGCAGTTCTTC. Its translation is CASTLGGGWPYNEQFF.